This TCR beta chain derives from a study of radiotherapy plus CTLA-4 blockade in lung cancer. Overall study results and limits: Some TCR clones had been derived from tumors. These clones expanded in peripheral blood after radiotherapy plus ipilimumab.

The data were produced by immunoSEQ multiplex PCR, yet TCRdb's version contains in-frame clones alone and is incomplete. The sample includes 70,000 to 90,000 clones, about 84% seen only once; the top ten take 0.79%. CDR1 and CDR2 from the germline V gene are MNHEY and SMNVEV (reference sequence). Trimming took off 5 bases at V and 4 bases at J, with 17 bases between the two ends. This CDR3 comprises 15 residues. Comment on this clone: Its antigen is still unknown.

Those patients who had chemo-refractory metastatic non-small-cell lung cancer were given focal radiation along with CTLA-4 blockade through ipilimumab. This TCR derives from a human donor with non-small cell lung cancer who had stable disease on radiotherapy plus ipilimumab. Source: peripheral blood, taken from a patient treated with radiotherapy plus ipilimumab. The V and J genes are TRBV27 and TRBJ1-2; possibly TRBD1 for D (6 bases). Here the CDR3 DNA reads TGTGCCAGCAGTCCGGTGGACAGCAACTTCTATGGCTACACCTTC. Amino acids: CASSPVDSNFYGYTF.